The entry that follows covers one T cell receptor beta chain sequence. Its antigen is unknown. The source material, roughly 18-30 mg of unsorted bulk tissue, was used to co-extract RNA and DNA. Surgeons treated the primary liver carcinoma of the patients by surgical resection. The investigators made TCR beta cDNA from 400 to 500 ng total RNA, using a constant-region primer. Three nested multiplex PCR rounds, a slightly modified ARM-PCR method, built the TCR beta libraries. Forward primers for TRBV1-TRBV30 and a C-beta reverse primer served the first two PCR rounds, at roughly 10 cycles each. From the multiplex PCR reads, TCRdb called clonotypes with MiXCR, one entry per CDR3 protein. The sample has some 180,000 distinct CDR3 sequences; approximately 80% are singletons. These data come from a study of tumor-infiltrating lymphocytes in primary liver carcinoma. J lost 1 base, V lost 7 bases, and 11 bases had no gene match. Per the germline V gene, CDR1 is SQVTM and CDR2 is ANQGSEA. The CDR3 sequence is 16 residues long.

Study findings and constraints: Pairs comparing tumor with adjacent tissue or blood overlapped less than pairs drawn from tumor regions. Top clones occupying all five tumor regions numbered only about 7-24%.

Sequenced material: tumor tissue from primary liver carcinoma. This clonotype was sampled from a man aged 35 to 55 with primary liver carcinoma and hepatitis B virus infection. This rearrangement joins TRBV29-1 to TRBJ2-1, with 9 bases aligning to TRBD1. DNA of the CDR3: TGCAGCGACCTCCCGGGACAGGGACGATCCTACAATGAGCAGTTCTTC. As protein: CSDLPGQGRSYNEQFF.